Following are 15 T cell receptor beta chains from one sample sequenced in a study of PD-L1 blockade in urothelial cancer. TCRdb's table, derived via immunoSEQ multiplex PCR, lists solely in-frame clones and lacks some. The data show 80,000 to 90,000 clones, 85% to 90% seen once. Time point described: pretreatment peripheral blood. The specimen comprised PBMCs, sampled around atezolizumab (anti-PD-L1) treatment. The receptors stem from a man aged 60 to 69 with urothelial cancer.

The chain has TRBV5-4 and TRBJ2-2, with a weak D call TRBD2 (5 bases). This CDR3 is 13 amino acids long. CDR1 and CDR2 (germline): SGHNT, YYREEE (reference sequence). V lost 2 bases, J lost 5 bases, and 7 bases lay in between. CDR3 loop: CASSLRRTGELFF. The DNA for the CDR3 is TGTGCCAGCAGCTTAAGGAGGACCGGGGAGCTGTTTTTT.

V usage is TRBV2 and J usage is TRBJ2-3, with 10 bases lining up with TRBD2. The V gene end was trimmed by 10 bases and the J gene end by 1 base; junction bases not matched to a gene: 5. CDR1 and CDR2 (germline): SNHLY, FYNNEI. CDR3 length: 14 amino acids. CDR3 sequence (DNA): TGTGCCAACTCCGGACTAGCGGGCACAGATACGCAGTATTTT. It encodes CANSGLAGTDTQYF.

This sequence joins TRBV9 and TRBJ2-2, with a possible D match to TRBD1 (6 bases). Looked up from germline, CDR1 is SGDLS and CDR2 is YYNGEE. Trimming removed 0 bases at V and 1 base at J, with 7 bases between. CDR3 size: 15 residues. The CDR3 region is CASSVVGQNTGELFF. CDR3 bases: TGTGCCAGCAGCGTAGTGGGACAGAACACCGGGGAGCTGTTTTTT.

This clone was picked up a small number of times. The chain couples TRBV19 to TRBJ2-7; 8 nucleotides line up with TRBD2. Germline CDR1 LNHDA, CDR2 SQIVND (reference sequence). V lost 5 bases to trimming and J lost 3 bases; unmatched junction nucleotides: 6. The CDR3 sequence is 14 residues long. The CDR3 DNA reads TGTGCCAGTAGTGCGGGACTAGGAAACTACGAGCAGTACTTC. Translated: CASSAGLGNYEQYF.

The J gene is TRBJ2-1, the V gene TRBV18, with D possibly being TRBD2 (5 bases). V dropped 0 bases and J dropped 6 bases, with 15 bases sitting between them. There are 16 residues in the CDR3. Germline assignment: CDR1 KGHSH and CDR2 LQKENI. CDR3 coding DNA: TGTGCCAGCTCACCACCGGTTCAGGCTACTAGCAATGAGCAGTTCTTC. It specifies CASSPPVQATSNEQFF.

The table lists this clone with a count of one. This chain joins TRBV5-5 and TRBJ1-1; the D gene is possibly TRBD1 (5 bases). Looked up from germline, CDR1 is SGHKS and CDR2 is YYEKEE (reference sequence). V dropped 3 bases and J dropped 1 base, with 10 bases sitting between them. CDR3 length equals 14 residues. In DNA form, the CDR3 reads TGTGCCAGCAGCTCGGGACTTAGGAACACTGAAGCTTTCTTT. As protein: CASSSGLRNTEAFF.

The chain couples TRBV6-1 to TRBJ2-5; tentative D call: TRBD2 (6 bases). With 1 base removed from V and 0 bases from J, the gap between germline ends came to 9 bases. CDR1 and CDR2 from the germline V gene are MNHNS and SASEGT. The CDR3 is made up of 15 amino acids. CDR3 DNA: TGTGCCAGCAGTGAAGGGGGGGTCTACCAAGAGACCCAGTACTTC. Translation gives CASSEGGVYQETQYF.

In its sample, this clone was seen once. The rearrangement uses TRBV28 and TRBJ1-2; TRBD1 aligns across 8 bases. CDR1 is MDHEN, CDR2 SYDVKM, per germline. The V segment lost 6 bases and the J segment 7 bases; nucleotides outside the gene matches: 7. The CDR3 length is 13 residues. The CDR3 DNA follows: TGTGCCAGCAGAATACAGGGGGTTTTTGGCTACACCTTC. Translating it yields CASRIQGVFGYTF.

The chain links TRBV10-3 to TRBJ2-2, with unresolved D. V lost 3 bases, J lost 10 bases, and 12 bases lay in between. From germline, CDR1 is ENHRY and CDR2 SYGVKD. The CDR3 spans 13 residues. CDR3 sequence: CAISDPVYVELFF. In DNA form, the CDR3 reads TGTGCCATCAGTGACCCCGTTTATGTGGAGCTGTTTTTT.

This clone was recorded at least ten times. The chain has TRBV30 and TRBJ2-6; 10 positions agree with TRBD1. Per germline, CDR1 GTSNPN and CDR2 SVGIG (reference sequence). CDR3 length: 16 amino acids. With 3 bases clipped from V and 2 bases from J, the junction kept 4 bases outside the gene matches. CDR3 region: CAWRGQGSAGANVLTF. In DNA form, the CDR3 reads TGTGCCTGGAGGGGACAGGGGAGCGCTGGGGCCAACGTCCTGACTTTC.

This chain joins TRBV9 and TRBJ2-1; D remains ambiguous. This CDR3 spans 15 amino acids. Germline V gene lookup returns CDR1 SGDLS and CDR2 YYNGEE. Trimming shortened V by 0 bases and J by 2 bases, and 9 bases separated the two germline ends. CDR3 region: CASSVAQATYNEQFF. The CDR3 DNA follows: TGTGCCAGCAGCGTAGCTCAGGCCACCTACAATGAGCAGTTCTTC. Full variable domain (outside the CDR3, taken from reference TRBV9 and TRBJ2-1): DSGVTQTPKHLITATGQRVTLRCSPRSGDLSVYWYQQSLDQGLQFLIQYYNGEERAKGNILERFSAQQFPDLHSELNLSSLELGDSALYFCASSVAQATYNEQFFGPGTRLTVL.

The rearrangement links TRBV4-1 to TRBJ1-5, with a possible D match to TRBD1 (5 bases). Germline CDR1 reads MGHRA; CDR2 reads YSYEKL. The V end lost 1 base, the J end lost 2 bases, and 15 bases lay between the germline ends. The CDR3 spans 17 residues. The CDR3 loop is CASSQGTGNSGNQPQHF. Written as DNA, the CDR3 is TGCGCCAGCAGCCAAGGTACAGGTAATTCGGGCAATCAGCCCCAGCATTTT.

The chain recombines TRBV5-6 with TRBJ2-2; 8 positions agree with TRBD1. CDR1 is SGHDT and CDR2 is YYEEEE in the germline V gene. The CDR3 runs 17 residues. J was trimmed by 5 bases and V by 3 bases; bases with no gene match: 12. The CDR3 here is CASSSLGQGPRTGELFF. As DNA, the CDR3 is TGTGCCAGCAGCTCCCTAGGACAGGGCCCTAGGACCGGGGAGCTGTTTTTT. The full variable domain, in which reference TRBV5-6 and TRBJ2-2 provide the parts outside the CDR3, is DAGVTQSPTHLIKTRGQQVTLRCSPKSGHDTVSWYQQALGQGPQFIFQYYEEEERQRGNFPDRFSGHQFPNYSSELNVNALLLGDSALYLCASSSLGQGPRTGELFFGEGSRLTVL.

About this clone itself: One end of the junction fails to match germline, which may point to a read error. The chain carries TRBV2 and TRBJ1-1; no reliable D call. The CDR3 has 14 residues. Germline assignment: CDR1 SNHLY and CDR2 FYNNEI. The CDR3 sequence: CASREDITNTEAFF. The CDR3 region has the DNA TGTGCCAGCAGGGAAGACATTACGAACACTGAAGCTTTCTTT.

The V and J genes are TRBV9 and TRBJ2-5; possibly TRBD2 for D (6 bases). The germline V gene encodes CDR1 SGDLS and CDR2 YYNGEE. V dropped 3 bases and J dropped 2 bases, with 11 bases sitting between them. The CDR3 is 14 residues long. The CDR3, as DNA: TGTGCCAGCAGCGGTACTAGCTGGCAAGAGACCCAGTACTTC. Translated, it gives CASSGTSWQETQYF.